This TCR beta chain was sequenced in a study of T cell repertoires in cytomegalovirus infection. On the study more broadly: Public TCR beta signature analysis indicated the presence of both CMV infection and matching HLA type. Study-level findings and limits: Cumulative public TCR beta family frequency identified carriers of CMV plus the relevant HLA. Predominance within the ex vivo response was attributable to HLA-C-restricted CMV-specific TCR beta clonotypes.

TCRdb fed the reads into MiXCR, producing one record per CDR3 protein. The profile shows roughly 250,000 distinct CDR3 sequences, under 25% of them singletons. In germline, CDR1 is MNHNS, CDR2 SASEGT. V lost 7 bases, J lost 2 bases, and 5 bases stayed unmatched. The CDR3 spans 15 residues. Comments on this clonotype: Its cognate antigen is unknown.

The J gene is TRBJ2-1, the V gene TRBV6-1, with 10 bases that match TRBD2. The TCR originated in a human donor in good health (CMV status not recorded). Some clones in this sample may be carry-over from other donors' samples. Sequenced: CD8+ T cells from PBMCs. CDR3 residues: CASIRTSGPYNEQFF. In DNA form, the CDR3 reads TGTGCCAGCATAAGGACTAGCGGACCCTACAATGAGCAGTTCTTC.